Presented here are 15 T cell receptor beta chains from one specimen sequenced in a study of shared clonotypes between healthy human individuals. The repertoire was sequenced with immunoSEQ multiplex PCR; TCRdb's copy has only in-frame clones and lacks some. The table shows some 550,000 clones, with less than 98% occurring only once. Sequencing was carried out using naive CD4+ T cells sorted from blood. The subset: CD45RA+ positively selected. These receptors were collected from a woman younger than 45 in good health.

CDR3 in amino acids: CASSSYGQGWFGDTGELFF. The CDR3 DNA is TGTGCCAGCAGCTCCTACGGACAGGGTTGGTTCGGGGACACCGGGGAGCTGTTTTTT. The chain recombines TRBV7-7 with TRBJ2-2; TRBD1 matches 8 bases. This CDR3 comprises 19 residues. J gave up 3 bases and V 4 bases, and 16 bases lay outside the gene matches. Looked up from germline, CDR1 is SSHAT and CDR2 is FNYEAQ (reference sequence).

The CDR3 nucleotides are TGTGCCAGCTCACCAAGAGGGCCAGAGCAGTTCTTC. Translation gives CASSPRGPEQFF. This sequence joins TRBV18 and TRBJ2-1, with D possibly being TRBD2 (5 bases). V gave up 2 bases and J gave up 10 bases, with 9 bases separating them. The CDR3 is made up of 12 amino acids. Germline V gene lookup returns CDR1 KGHSH and CDR2 LQKENI.

J is TRBJ2-6 and V is TRBV7-9; TRBD2 matches at 9 bases. J gave up 2 bases and V 5 bases, and 7 bases lay outside the gene matches. The germline V gene encodes CDR1 SEHNR and CDR2 FQNEAQ (reference sequence). This CDR3 spans 17 amino acids. Here the CDR3 DNA reads TGTGCCAGCAGCGACGGGGTAGCGGGAGCTGGGGCCAACGTCCTGACTTTC. Protein sequence: CASSDGVAGAGANVLTF.

The genes are TRBV7-2 and TRBJ1-2, with D possibly matching TRBD1 (6 bases). CDR1 SGHTA and CDR2 FQGNSA come from the germline V gene. The V gene lost 5 bases and the J gene lost 2 bases, with 15 bases spanning the gap. This CDR3 has 15 residues. The CDR3 nucleotides read TGTGCCAGCAGCGTCTGGACAGCACAGAACTATGGCTACACCTTC. Protein sequence: CASSVWTAQNYGYTF.

CDR3 DNA: TGTGCCAGCAGTTTTCAGATTCTTGACGAGCAGTACTTC. Protein product: CASSFQILDEQYF. J is TRBJ2-7 and V is TRBV28; D not resolved. The CDR3 runs 13 residues. Trimming cost V 3 bases and J 5 bases, with 11 bases left between them. Germline V lookup: CDR1 MDHEN, CDR2 SYDVKM.

The sample holds one count of this clone. The chain has TRBV11-2 and TRBJ2-6; D unresolved. The germline V gene has CDR1 SGHAT and CDR2 FQNNGV. There are 14 residues in the CDR3. V was pared by 5 bases and J by 1 base, with 6 bases between. The DNA of the CDR3 is TGTGCCAGCAGCCCCCAATCTGGGGCCAACGTCCTGACTTTC. This sequence encodes CASSPQSGANVLTF.

The chain links TRBV5-1 to TRBJ2-5; TRBD2 matches 8 bases. J lost 5 bases, V lost 6 bases, and 12 bases had no gene match. This CDR3 spans 15 amino acids. The germline CDR1 and CDR2 sequences are SGHRS and YFSETQ. CDR3 region: CASMATGGFGETQYF. CDR3 DNA: TGCGCCAGCATGGCAACGGGAGGGTTTGGGGAGACCCAGTACTTC.

J is TRBJ2-2 and V is TRBV15; TRBD1 agrees at 8 bases. CDR1 and CDR2 (germline): LNHNV, YYDKDF (reference sequence). The CDR3 runs to 18 residues. With V trimmed by 0 bases and J by 2 bases, 8 bases remained unmatched. The CDR3 here is CATSRDITGTGNTGELFF. The CDR3 DNA reads as TGTGCCACCAGCAGAGATATTACCGGGACAGGAAACACCGGGGAGCTGTTTTTT.

This clone appeared a single time. The J gene is TRBJ2-7, the V gene TRBV6-5, with a possible D match to TRBD1 (6 bases). CDR1 is MNHEY, CDR2 SVGAGI, per germline. The V end was cut by 6 bases, the J end by 3 bases, with 18 bases between. This CDR3 has 15 residues. The chain's CDR3 is CASSPGQWKDYEQYF. The CDR3 DNA is TGTGCCAGCAGCCCCGGACAGTGGAAAGACTACGAGCAGTACTTC.

The chain is built from TRBV28 and TRBJ1-5, with 8 bases lining up with TRBD1. V trimming: 8 bases; J trimming: 6 bases; junction bases outside the gene matches: 9. This CDR3 region has 14 residues. The V gene's germline CDR1 is MDHEN and CDR2 SYDVKM. This chain's CDR3 is CASGLTGAFQPQHF. CDR3 bases: TGTGCCAGCGGATTGACAGGGGCCTTTCAGCCCCAGCATTTT.

V is TRBV18 and J is TRBJ1-1; 10 positions match TRBD1. Germline loops: CDR1 KGHSH, CDR2 LQKENI. This CDR3 contains 18 residues. The trim removed 1 base at V and 0 bases at J, leaving 8 bases unmatched. The CDR3 coding sequence is TGTGCCAGCTCACCACGGGAGTGGACAGGGGGAATGAACACTGAAGCTTTCTTT. Its protein product is CASSPREWTGGMNTEAFF.

The V gene is TRBV6-6, the J gene TRBJ2-7; D may be TRBD2 (6 bases). V shed 4 bases and J shed 4 bases, with 8 bases lying between them. This CDR3 is built from 12 residues. Germline V CDR1 and CDR2: MNHNY, SVGAGI (reference sequence). The CDR3 region is CASSSRGYEQYF. In DNA, the CDR3 is TGTGCCAGCAGTTCGCGGGGTTACGAGCAGTACTTC.

A note on this clone: Distinct nucleotide sequences in the sample also encode this CDR3. The chain combines TRBV2 with TRBJ2-5; 8 nucleotides match TRBD1. Germline V gene data show CDR1 as SNHLY and CDR2 as FYNNEI. This CDR3 contains 14 residues. The junction had 6 bases not matched to a gene; V was cut back by 4 bases and J by 5 bases. CDR3 nucleotides: TGTGCCAGCAGTGGCGACAGGGGCCTGGAGACCCAGTACTTC. This sequence encodes CASSGDRGLETQYF.

The genes are TRBV7-9 and TRBJ2-1; D unresolved. The CDR3 runs to 12 residues. Trimming removed 5 bases from V and 4 bases from J, with 6 bases in between. Germline values: CDR1 SEHNR, CDR2 FQNEAQ (reference sequence). CDR3 residues: CASSPVYNEQFF. The CDR3 bases are TGTGCCAGCAGCCCTGTTTACAATGAGCAGTTCTTC.

The genes are TRBV2 and TRBJ1-5; TRBD1 might be the D (5 bases). CDR1 is SNHLY, CDR2 FYNNEI, per germline. This CDR3 region has 13 residues. V was cut by 5 bases and J by 6 bases, with 11 bases left in between. DNA of the CDR3: TGTGCCAGCAGTTTAGGGGCAACTCAGCCCCAGCATTTT. Translated, it gives CASSLGATQPQHF.